Detailed here is one T cell receptor (beta chain). Its antigen is not known. The source of the sample is a study of shared clonotypes between healthy human individuals. Whole-study findings and limits: The four-donor shared clonotypes exceeded non-shared clonotypes in generation probability, with non-shared ones scoring lower.

Sequenced by immunoSEQ multiplex PCR; TCRdb stores in-frame clones only, minus some. The table has some 660,000 clones, around four fifths seen once. The V and J ends lost 5 bases and 1 base, in that order; junction bases with no gene match: 4. CDR1 is MDHEN, CDR2 SYDVKM, per germline. CDR3 length: 14 amino acids. Material for sequencing was memory CD4+ T cells sorted from blood. The subset: CD45RA-negative fraction. The V call is TRBV28, the J call TRBJ1-1; 7 nucleotides agree with TRBD1. The origin of this receptor is a woman under 40 in good health. The CDR3 region is CASSRRTGNTEAFF. As DNA, the CDR3 is TGTGCCAGCAGTCGCAGGACAGGGAACACTGAAGCTTTCTTT.